Listed here are 13 T cell receptor beta chains from one sample, sequenced in a study of cytomegalovirus exposure and HLA in healthy donors. The PCR ran on 60 Vbeta and 13 Jbeta primers. The protocol was immunoSEQ multiplex PCR, while the TCRdb copy is restricted to in-frame clones and leaves out a portion. The table includes 220,000 or so clones, 70% to 85% detected once. The sequencing sample was made of PBMCs. The source is a man aged 50 to 60 in good health and CMV-seronegative.

The chain joins TRBV6-1 to TRBJ2-7, with a possible D match to TRBD2 (5 bases). CDR3 length equals 15 residues. V dropped 6 bases and J dropped 2 bases, with 17 bases sitting between them. The germline V gene has CDR1 MNHNS and CDR2 SASEGT. The CDR3 bases are TGTGCCAGCAGGTTGAGCGTTCGAGGGCCCTACGAGCAGTACTTC. Amino acid sequence: CASRLSVRGPYEQYF.

The chain carries TRBV5-8 and TRBJ2-1; TRBD1 agrees at 7 bases. CDR3 length: 16 residues. In germline, CDR1 is SGHTS, CDR2 YDEGEE. The J segment lost 5 bases and the V segment lost 3 bases, leaving 11 bases of the junction unmatched. The CDR3 DNA reads TGTGCCAGCAGCTGGTACAGGGGTGCTGTCAACAATGAGCAGTTCTTC. This encodes CASSWYRGAVNNEQFF.

The chain employs TRBV19 and TRBJ1-1; TRBD1 aligns across 11 bases. V lost 6 bases, J lost 11 bases, and 8 bases stayed unmatched. Germline CDR1 is LNHDA and CDR2 is SQIVND (reference sequence). The CDR3 is 13 amino acids. CDR3 in DNA: TGTGCCAGTAGCCTTGTCGGACAGGGGGCCGCTTTCTTT. Its translation: CASSLVGQGAAFF.

This chain uses TRBV6-1 with TRBJ2-5, with 8 bases aligning to TRBD1. Near its end, the DNA agrees better with TRBJ2-7, so the J call may be wrong. This CDR3 is built from 14 residues. Germline-derived CDR1 and CDR2 are MNHNS and SASEGT. The CDR3 loop reads CASSGLGQVNEQYF. In DNA, the CDR3 is TGTGCCAGCAGTGGTTTGGGACAGGTGAACGAGCAGTACTTC.

The V and J genes are TRBV18 and TRBJ2-5, with 9 bases lining up with TRBD1. After removal of 5 bases from V and 4 bases from J, the junction contained 8 bases not matched to a gene. The length of the CDR3 is 15 residues. Germline CDR1 and CDR2: KGHSH and LQKENI. Here the CDR3 reads CASSITGGSGETQYF. The CDR3 bases are TGTGCCAGCTCAATAACAGGGGGCTCGGGAGAGACCCAGTACTTC. Variable domain in full (rest from reference TRBV18 and TRBJ2-5): NAGVMQNPRHLVRRRGQEARLRCSPMKGHSHVYWYRQLPEEGLKFMVYLQKENIIDESGMPKERFSAEFPKEGPSILRIQQVVRGDSAAYFCASSITGGSGETQYFGPGTRLLVL.

The rearrangement links TRBV18 to TRBJ2-7, with D unresolved. Looked up from germline, CDR1 is KGHSH and CDR2 is LQKENI. The CDR3 is made up of 14 amino acids. Trimming left V 2 bases short and J 0 bases short, with 8 bases between. CDR3 region: CASSPVTDSYEQYF. CDR3 DNA sequence: TGTGCCAGCTCACCAGTAACAGACTCCTACGAGCAGTACTTC.

V and J are TRBV9 and TRBJ1-3; D unclear. Trimming took off 0 bases at V and 1 base at J, with 8 bases between the two ends. Germline V gives CDR1 SGDLS, CDR2 YYNGEE. The CDR3 length is 15 residues. The CDR3 DNA is TGTGCCAGCAGCGTAGGGGCGGGGTCTGGAAACACCATATATTTT. Translated: CASSVGAGSGNTIYF.

The chain uses TRBV19 and TRBJ1-1, with TRBD1 as a possible D gene (5 bases). Trimming removed 1 base from V and 2 bases from J, with 14 bases in between. The CDR3 contains 16 residues. Looked up from germline, CDR1 is LNHDA and CDR2 is SQIVND (reference sequence). CDR3 in amino acids: CASSIGGRGFNTEAFF. CDR3 coding DNA: TGTGCCAGTAGTATAGGAGGAAGGGGCTTCAACACTGAAGCTTTCTTT.

This clone was recorded a few times. The chain employs TRBV6-6 and TRBJ2-2; 7 bases are shared with TRBD1. Germline V lookup: CDR1 MNHNY, CDR2 SVGAGI (reference sequence). The CDR3 runs 14 residues. V lost 6 bases to trimming and J lost 5 bases; unmatched junction nucleotides: 6. The CDR3 is CASRRDRMTGELFF. DNA of the CDR3: TGTGCCAGCAGACGGGACAGAATGACCGGGGAGCTGTTTTTT.

The rearrangement joins TRBV5-5 to TRBJ2-1; the match to TRBD2 covers 11 bases. Germline V lookup: CDR1 SGHKS, CDR2 YYEKEE (reference sequence). This CDR3 is 16 amino acids long. The V segment lost 4 bases and the J segment 7 bases; nucleotides outside the gene matches: 10. The CDR3 bases are TGTGCCAGCAGCCCATTAGCGGGAGGGCCGGGTAATGAGCAGTTCTTC. It is translated as CASSPLAGGPGNEQFF.

This chain links TRBV6-4 with TRBJ1-1; the D gene is possibly TRBD1 (6 bases). The CDR3 is 13 amino acids. Trimming stripped 6 bases from V and 5 bases from J, with 13 bases between. Germline CDR1 reads MRHNA; CDR2 reads SNTAGT. The CDR3 region is CASREQGSTEAFF. The CDR3 region has the DNA TGTGCCAGCAGGGAACAGGGATCAACTGAAGCTTTCTTT.

The V gene is TRBV28, the J gene TRBJ2-7, with D perhaps TRBD1 (5 bases). The CDR3 loop spans 12 amino acids. Germline CDR1 is MDHEN and CDR2 is SYDVKM. Trimming stripped 7 bases from V and 3 bases from J, with 10 bases between. The CDR3 DNA reads TGTGCCAGCACCAGAGACAGCTACGAGCAGTACTTC. Its protein product is CASTRDSYEQYF.

This chain uses TRBV10-3 with TRBJ1-5; D is ambiguous. Trimming pared 0 bases from V and 0 bases from J, leaving 18 bases between. Germline-derived CDR1 and CDR2 are ENHRY and SYGVKD. This CDR3 comprises 19 residues. The CDR3 reads CAISESPAGLGYSNQPQHF. The DNA of the CDR3 is TGTGCCATCAGTGAGTCGCCAGCAGGTTTGGGCTATAGCAATCAGCCCCAGCATTTT.